This T cell receptor beta chain stems from a study of T-cell reconstitution after alpha-beta-depleted transplantation in children. Germline V gene data show CDR1 as MNHNS and CDR2 as SASEGT. J gave up 13 bases and V 5 bases, and 10 bases lay outside the gene matches. This CDR3 contains 14 residues. Preparation of the TCRbeta library involved a method that used unique molecular identifiers. From the PCR reads, TCRdb called clonotypes with MiXCR, one entry per CDR3 protein. The sample has hundreds of thousands of distinct CDR3 sequences, 10% to 15% seen once. Study-wide results and caveats: From newly produced T cells came most of the T-cell counts and diversity one year after transplant. Some patients showed high day-60 TCRbeta diversity, which derived from surviving recipient T cells and thymic progenitors. Reports say that about two months after transplant, the alpha-beta T cells came out of several hundred graft clones that had expanded.

This clonotype was observed a few times. Its antigen is not identified. The sequences come from PBMCs, mostly from graft donor cells, collected 360 days after TCRalphabeta/CD19-depleted stem cell transplant. The chain recombines TRBV6-1 with TRBJ1-4, with TRBD1 identical over 10 bases. The receptor comes from a male patient younger than 18 who had a stem cell transplant for acute myeloid leukemia, so the T cells may come from the graft donor. DNA for the CDR3: TGTGCCAGCAGTCCCGGGACAGGGGCCTCAGGACTGTTTTTT. Its protein is CASSPGTGASGLFF.